Listed below are T cell receptor beta chains from one sample, sequenced in a study of Ad26.COV2.S vaccination and SARS-CoV-2 variants. The table came from immunoSEQ multiplex PCR; TCRdb's copy has only in-frame clones and leaves some out. This sample has under 600,000 clones, with 80% to 90% found just once. Source: peripheral blood, taken in a trial of Ad26.COV2.S vaccine versus placebo. The receptors shown here come from a person aged 18-60 years who received the Ad26.COV2.S COVID-19 vaccine or a placebo. Each CDR3 is given with its conserved first and last residue. The order of the fields is CDR3 length, J gene, clone size, D gene, V gene, CDR3 protein, CDR3 DNA. A D gene is named only where the DNA matches it firmly. Rows give clone size only sometimes, using once, few, many, or a class for an expanded clone.

>15|TRBJ2-2|NA|NA|TRBV6-5
CASSYPRTPTGELFF
TGTGCCAGCAGTTACCCAAGGACACCCACCGGGGAGCTGTTTTTT
>11|TRBJ1-2|NA|NA|TRBV29-1
CSVAAGYGYTF
TGCAGCGTTGCGGCGGGCTATGGCTACACCTTC
>19|TRBJ2-3|NA|TRBD2|TRBV9
CASSASGLAGLFGADTQYF
TGTGCCAGCAGCGCTTCCGGACTAGCGGGATTGTTTGGTGCAGATACGCAGTATTTT
>16|TRBJ2-4|NA|NA|TRBV18
CASSPQSGRGRGIQYF
TGTGCCAGCTCACCACAATCCGGGCGGGGGCGCGGCATTCAGTACTTC
>17|TRBJ2-7|NA|TRBD2|TRBV19
CASSPGRSGRHSYEQYF
TGTGCCAGTAGCCCCGGAAGGAGCGGGAGACACTCCTACGAGCAGTACTTC
>20|TRBJ2-7|NA|NA|TRBV12-2
CASRPSLGLAGEARSYEQYF
TGTGCAAGTCGCCCATCCCTGGGACTAGCGGGAGAAGCTAGATCCTACGAGCAGTACTTC
>13|TRBJ2-1|NA|NA|TRBV6-5
CASKKYSYNEQFF
TGTGCCAGCAAAAAGTACTCCTACAATGAGCAGTTCTTC
>15|TRBJ2-4|NA|TRBD2|TRBV10-1
CASSATSGKSDIQYF
TGCGCCAGCAGTGCGACTAGCGGGAAATCCGACATTCAGTACTTC
>16|TRBJ2-3|NA|NA|TRBV4-1
CASSQVAGYNTDTQYF
TGCGCCAGCAGCCAAGTCGCTGGCTACAACACAGATACGCAGTATTTT
>13|TRBJ1-1|NA|NA|TRBV7-9
CASSLEENTEAFF
TGTGCCAGCAGCTTAGAAGAGAACACTGAAGCTTTCTTT
>12|TRBJ1-4|NA|NA|TRBV29-1
CSAAQGNEKLFF
TGCAGCGCCGCCCAGGGAAATGAAAAACTGTTTTTT
>15|TRBJ1-2|NA|NA|TRBV4-1
CASSQEGGTPYGYTF
TGCGCCAGCAGCCAAGAGGGGGGGACACCCTATGGCTACACCTTC
>15|TRBJ2-1|NA|TRBD2|TRBV5-1
CASSTGGESYNEQFF
TGCGCCAGCAGCACCGGGGGGGAGTCCTACAATGAGCAGTTCTTC
>13|TRBJ1-5|NA|TRBD1|TRBV30
CAWGTGGIQPQHF
TGTGCCTGGGGGACAGGGGGCATCCAGCCCCAGCATTTT
>14|TRBJ2-5|NA|NA|TRBV3-1/TRBV3-2
CASSLRGAGETQYF
TGTGCCAGCAGCCTAAGGGGGGCAGGGGAGACCCAGTACTTC
>16|TRBJ2-5|NA|TRBD2|TRBV7-2
CASSTGASGGWETQYF
TGTGCCAGCAGCACAGGTGCTAGCGGGGGATGGGAGACCCAGTACTTC
>16|TRBJ1-3|NA|NA|TRBV9
CASSVGPSGTLNTIYF
TGTGCCAGCAGCGTAGGACCCTCCGGGACTTTAAACACCATATATTTT
>13|TRBJ2-3|NA|NA|TRBV5-4
CASSSGVLDTQYF
TGTGCCAGCAGCTCGGGTGTCCTCGATACGCAGTATTTT
>16|TRBJ1-4|NA|NA|TRBV5-1
CASSPGRVVANEKLFF
TGCGCCAGCAGCCCGGGCCGAGTTGTGGCTAATGAAAAACTGTTTTTT
>12|TRBJ1-1|NA|NA|TRBV28
CASTFRGTEAFF
TGTGCCAGCACCTTCCGTGGCACTGAAGCTTTCTTT
>14|TRBJ1-2|NA|NA|TRBV24-1
CATSGGNSNYGYTF
TGTGCCACCAGTGGTGGCAACAGCAACTATGGCTACACCTTC
>15|TRBJ2-1|once|TRBD2|TRBV6-1
CASSDIAGGPDEQFF
TGTGCCAGCAGTGATATAGCGGGAGGGCCTGATGAGCAGTTCTTC